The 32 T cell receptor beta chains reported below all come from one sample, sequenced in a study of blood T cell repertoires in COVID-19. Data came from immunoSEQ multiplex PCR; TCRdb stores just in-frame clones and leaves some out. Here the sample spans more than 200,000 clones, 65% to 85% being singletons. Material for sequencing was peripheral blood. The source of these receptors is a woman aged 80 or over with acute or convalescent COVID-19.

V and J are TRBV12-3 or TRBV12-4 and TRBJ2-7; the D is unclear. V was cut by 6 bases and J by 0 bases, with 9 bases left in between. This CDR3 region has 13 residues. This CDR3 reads CASSSPNSYEQYF. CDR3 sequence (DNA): TGTGCCAGCAGCTCCCCTAACTCCTACGAGCAGTACTTC.

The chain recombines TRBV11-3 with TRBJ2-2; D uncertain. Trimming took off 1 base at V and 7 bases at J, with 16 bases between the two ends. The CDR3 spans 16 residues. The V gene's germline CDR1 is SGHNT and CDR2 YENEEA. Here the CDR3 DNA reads TGTGCCAGCAGCTTAGTGTGGCAGGCTAACGGCGGGGAGCTGTTTTTT. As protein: CASSLVWQANGGELFF.

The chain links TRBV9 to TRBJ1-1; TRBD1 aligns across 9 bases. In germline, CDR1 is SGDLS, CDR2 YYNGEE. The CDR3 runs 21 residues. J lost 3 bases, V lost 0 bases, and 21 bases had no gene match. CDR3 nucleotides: TGTGCCAGCAGCGTAGGAATTAACCCTTCCGGGACAGGGTTAAGGGACACTGAAGCTTTCTTT. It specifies CASSVGINPSGTGLRDTEAFF.

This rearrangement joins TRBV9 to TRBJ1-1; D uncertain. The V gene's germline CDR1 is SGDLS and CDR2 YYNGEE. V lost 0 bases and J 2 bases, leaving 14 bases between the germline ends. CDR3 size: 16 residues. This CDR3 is CASSVETFLPNTEAFF. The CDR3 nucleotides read TGTGCCAGCAGCGTAGAGACTTTCCTTCCTAACACTGAAGCTTTCTTT.

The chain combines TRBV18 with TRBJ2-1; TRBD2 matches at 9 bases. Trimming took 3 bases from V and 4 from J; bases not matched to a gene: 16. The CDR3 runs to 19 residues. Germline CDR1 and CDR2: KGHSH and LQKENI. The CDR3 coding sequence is TGTGCCAGCTCACCGACACTTCTGGCCTCTAGCGGGGTTTACAATGAGCAGTTCTTC. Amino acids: CASSPTLLASSGVYNEQFF.

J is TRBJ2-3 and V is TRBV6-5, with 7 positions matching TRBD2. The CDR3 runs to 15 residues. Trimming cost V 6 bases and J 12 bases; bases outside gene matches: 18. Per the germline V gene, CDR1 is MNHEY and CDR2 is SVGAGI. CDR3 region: CASRPGLSLRGVQYF. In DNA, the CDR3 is TGTGCCAGCAGGCCGGGACTAAGCCTCCGAGGAGTCCAGTATTTT.

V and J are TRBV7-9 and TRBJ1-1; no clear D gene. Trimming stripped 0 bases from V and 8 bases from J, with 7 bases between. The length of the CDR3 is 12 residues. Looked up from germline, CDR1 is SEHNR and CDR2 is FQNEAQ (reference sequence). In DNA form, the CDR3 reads TGTGCCAGCAGCTTAGCTCCAACAGAAGCTTTCTTT. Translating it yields CASSLAPTEAFF.

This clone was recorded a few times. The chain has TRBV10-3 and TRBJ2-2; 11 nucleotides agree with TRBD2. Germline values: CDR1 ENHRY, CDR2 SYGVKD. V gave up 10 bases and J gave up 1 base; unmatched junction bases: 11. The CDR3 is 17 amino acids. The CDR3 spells CATGLAGGLGNTGELFF. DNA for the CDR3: TGTGCCACAGGGCTAGCGGGAGGATTAGGGAACACCGGGGAGCTGTTTTTT.

The CDR3 here is CACSRGGLQETQYF. The CDR3 bases are TGTGCCTGTTCCAGGGGTGGCCTTCAAGAGACCCAGTACTTC. This chain links TRBV30 with TRBJ2-5, with D perhaps TRBD1 (6 bases). The V gene lost 6 bases and the J gene lost 2 bases, with 16 bases spanning the gap. CDR1 GTSNPN and CDR2 SVGIG come from the germline V gene (reference sequence). The CDR3 totals 14 residues.

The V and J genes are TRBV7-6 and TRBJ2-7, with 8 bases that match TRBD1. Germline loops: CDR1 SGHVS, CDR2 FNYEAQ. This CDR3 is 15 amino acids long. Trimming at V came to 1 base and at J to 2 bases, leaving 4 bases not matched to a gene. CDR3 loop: CASSLEAQGAYEQYF. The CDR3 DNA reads TGTGCCAGCAGCTTAGAGGCACAGGGGGCCTACGAGCAGTACTTC.

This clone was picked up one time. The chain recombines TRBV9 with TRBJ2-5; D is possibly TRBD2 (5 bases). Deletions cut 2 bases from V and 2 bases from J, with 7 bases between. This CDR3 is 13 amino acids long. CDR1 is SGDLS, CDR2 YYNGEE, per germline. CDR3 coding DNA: TGTGCCAGCAGCGTCGGGATGCAAGAGACCCAGTACTTC. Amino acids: CASSVGMQETQYF.

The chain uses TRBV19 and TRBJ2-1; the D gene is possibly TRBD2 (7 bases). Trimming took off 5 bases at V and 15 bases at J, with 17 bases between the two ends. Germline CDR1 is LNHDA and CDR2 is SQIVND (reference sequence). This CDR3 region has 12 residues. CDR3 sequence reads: CASSFQEGGRFF. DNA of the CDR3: TGTGCCAGTAGTTTCCAGGAGGGGGGGCGGTTCTTC.

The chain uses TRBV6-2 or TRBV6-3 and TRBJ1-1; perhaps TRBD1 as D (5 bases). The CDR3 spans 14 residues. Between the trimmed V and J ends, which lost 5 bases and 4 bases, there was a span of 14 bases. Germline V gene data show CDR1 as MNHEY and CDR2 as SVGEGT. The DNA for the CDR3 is TGTGCCAGCAGTCAAATCAGGGAGGGCACTGAAGCTTTCTTT. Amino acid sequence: CASSQIREGTEAFF.

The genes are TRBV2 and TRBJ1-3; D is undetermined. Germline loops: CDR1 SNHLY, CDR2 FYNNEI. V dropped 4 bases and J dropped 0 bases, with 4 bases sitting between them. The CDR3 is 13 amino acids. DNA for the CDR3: TGTGCCAGCAGTGGCGGCTCTGGAAACACCATATATTTT. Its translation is CASSGGSGNTIYF.

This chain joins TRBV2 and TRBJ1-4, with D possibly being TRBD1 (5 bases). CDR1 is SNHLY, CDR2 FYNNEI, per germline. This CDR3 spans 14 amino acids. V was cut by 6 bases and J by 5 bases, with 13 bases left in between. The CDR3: CASRERGGNEKLFF. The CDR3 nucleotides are TGTGCCAGCAGGGAAAGGGGTGGAAATGAAAAACTGTTTTTT.

The CDR3 loop reads CAISESSSGNTIYF. The CDR3 bases are TGTGCCATCAGTGAGTCGAGCTCTGGAAACACCATATATTTT. The chain uses TRBV10-3 and TRBJ1-3; D gene uncertain. The germline CDR1 and CDR2 sequences are ENHRY and SYGVKD. The CDR3 extends over 14 amino acids. The germline V and J ends were trimmed by 0 bases and 0 bases, with 3 bases remaining between them.

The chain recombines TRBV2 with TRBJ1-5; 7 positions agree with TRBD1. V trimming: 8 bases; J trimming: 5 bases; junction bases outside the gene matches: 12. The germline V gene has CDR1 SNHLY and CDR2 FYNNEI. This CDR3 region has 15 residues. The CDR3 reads CASVGEGARYQPQHF. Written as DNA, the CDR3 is TGTGCCAGCGTGGGTGAGGGGGCAAGATATCAGCCCCAGCATTTT.

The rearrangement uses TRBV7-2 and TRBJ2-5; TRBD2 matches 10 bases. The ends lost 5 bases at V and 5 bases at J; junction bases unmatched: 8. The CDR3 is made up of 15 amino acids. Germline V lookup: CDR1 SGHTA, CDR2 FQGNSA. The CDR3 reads CASSLPSGGLETQYF. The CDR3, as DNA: TGTGCCAGCAGCCTACCTAGCGGGGGCCTGGAGACCCAGTACTTC.

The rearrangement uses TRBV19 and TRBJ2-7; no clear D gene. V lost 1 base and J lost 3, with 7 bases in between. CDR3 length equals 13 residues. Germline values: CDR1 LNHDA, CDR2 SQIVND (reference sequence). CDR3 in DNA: TGTGCCAGTAGTATAGGGCTTTTCTACGAGCAGTACTTC. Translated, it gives CASSIGLFYEQYF.

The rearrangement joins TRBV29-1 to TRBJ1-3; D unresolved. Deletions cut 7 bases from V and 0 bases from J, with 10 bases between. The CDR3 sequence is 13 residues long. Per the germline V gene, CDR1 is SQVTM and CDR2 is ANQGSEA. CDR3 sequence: CSAQTSSGNTIYF. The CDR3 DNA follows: TGCAGCGCCCAGACAAGCTCTGGAAACACCATATATTTT.

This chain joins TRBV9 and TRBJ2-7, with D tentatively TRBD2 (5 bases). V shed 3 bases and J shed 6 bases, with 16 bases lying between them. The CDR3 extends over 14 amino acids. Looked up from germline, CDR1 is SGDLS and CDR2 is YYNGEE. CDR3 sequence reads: CASSANLDSGEQYF. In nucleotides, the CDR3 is TGTGCCAGCAGCGCAAACCTGGACTCGGGCGAGCAGTACTTC.

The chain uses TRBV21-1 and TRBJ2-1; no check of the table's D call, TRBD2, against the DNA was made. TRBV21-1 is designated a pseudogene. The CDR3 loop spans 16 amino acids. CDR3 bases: TGTGCCCAACTACAACTAGCGGGAGGGGTGTACAATGAGCAGTTCTTC. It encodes CAQLQLAGGVYNEQFF.

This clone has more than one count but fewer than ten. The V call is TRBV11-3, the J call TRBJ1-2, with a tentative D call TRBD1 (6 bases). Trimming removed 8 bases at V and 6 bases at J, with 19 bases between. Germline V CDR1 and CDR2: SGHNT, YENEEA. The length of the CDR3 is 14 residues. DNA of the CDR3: TGTGCCAGCGGATTAGGACAGAGAGTTCATGGCTACACCTTC. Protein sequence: CASGLGQRVHGYTF. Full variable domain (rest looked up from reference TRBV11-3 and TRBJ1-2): EAGVVQSPRYKIIEKKQPVAFWCNPISGHNTLYWYLQNLGQGPELLIRYENEEAVDDSQLPKDRFSAERLKGVDSTLKIQPAELGDSAVYLCASGLGQRVHGYTFGSGTRLTVV.

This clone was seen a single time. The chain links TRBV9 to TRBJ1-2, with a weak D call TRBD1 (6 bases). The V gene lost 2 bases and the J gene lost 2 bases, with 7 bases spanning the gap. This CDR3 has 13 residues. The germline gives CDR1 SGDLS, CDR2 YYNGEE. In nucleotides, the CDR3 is TGTGCCAGCAGCGTGACAGGCAACTATGGCTACACCTTC. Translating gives CASSVTGNYGYTF.

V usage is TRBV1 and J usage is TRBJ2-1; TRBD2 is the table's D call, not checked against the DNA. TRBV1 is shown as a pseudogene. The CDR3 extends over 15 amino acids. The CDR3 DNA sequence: TGCACCAGCAGCGGACGGACTAGTGGCCTTTATGAGCAGTTCTTC. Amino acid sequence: CTSSGRTSGLYEQFF.

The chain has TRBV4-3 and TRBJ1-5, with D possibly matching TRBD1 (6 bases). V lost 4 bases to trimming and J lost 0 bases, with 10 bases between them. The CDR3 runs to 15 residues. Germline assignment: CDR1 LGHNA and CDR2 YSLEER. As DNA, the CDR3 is TGCGCCAGCAGCCGGGACATCTATAGCAATCAGCCCCAGCATTTT. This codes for CASSRDIYSNQPQHF.

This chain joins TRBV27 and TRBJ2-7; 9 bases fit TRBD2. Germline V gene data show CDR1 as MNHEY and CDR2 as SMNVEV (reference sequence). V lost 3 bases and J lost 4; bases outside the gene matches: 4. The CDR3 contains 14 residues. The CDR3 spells CASSFASGKYEQYF. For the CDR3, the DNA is TGTGCCAGCAGTTTTGCTAGCGGGAAGTACGAGCAGTACTTC.

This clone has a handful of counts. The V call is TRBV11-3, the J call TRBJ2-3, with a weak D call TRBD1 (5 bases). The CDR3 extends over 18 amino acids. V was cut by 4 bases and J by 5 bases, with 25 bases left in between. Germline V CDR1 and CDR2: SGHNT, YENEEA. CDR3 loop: CASSSEVGRDSNGDTQYF. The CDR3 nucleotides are TGTGCCAGCAGCTCCGAGGTCGGCAGGGATAGTAATGGAGATACGCAGTATTTT.

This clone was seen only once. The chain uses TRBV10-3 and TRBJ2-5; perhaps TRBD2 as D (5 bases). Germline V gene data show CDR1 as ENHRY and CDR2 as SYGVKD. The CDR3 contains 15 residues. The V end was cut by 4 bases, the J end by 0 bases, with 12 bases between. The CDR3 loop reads CAISVGGLNQETQYF. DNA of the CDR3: TGTGCCATCAGTGTCGGAGGACTCAACCAAGAGACCCAGTACTTC.

The DNA of the CDR3 is TGCGCCAGCAGCCTCTCAGGGGGCGCGGGCTACGAGCAGTACTTC. It yields the protein CASSLSGGAGYEQYF. The chain employs TRBV4-3 and TRBJ2-7; TRBD1 matches 8 bases. The junction had 8 bases not matched to a gene; V was cut back by 4 bases and J by 3 bases. The CDR3 covers 15 residues. Germline CDR1 and CDR2: LGHNA and YSLEER.

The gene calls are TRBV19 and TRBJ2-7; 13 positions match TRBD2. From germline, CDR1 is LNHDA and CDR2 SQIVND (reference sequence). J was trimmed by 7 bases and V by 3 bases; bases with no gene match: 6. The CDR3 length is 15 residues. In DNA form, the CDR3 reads TGTGCCAGTAGTATCGGACTAGCGGGAGCCTGGGAGCAGTACTTC. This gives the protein CASSIGLAGAWEQYF.

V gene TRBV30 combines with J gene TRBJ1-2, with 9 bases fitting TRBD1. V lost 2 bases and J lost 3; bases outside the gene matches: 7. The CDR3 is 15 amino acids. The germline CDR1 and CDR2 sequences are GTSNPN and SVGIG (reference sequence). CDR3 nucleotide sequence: TGTGCCTGGAGTCCCGGGACAGGGACGGACTATGGCTACACCTTC. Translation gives CAWSPGTGTDYGYTF. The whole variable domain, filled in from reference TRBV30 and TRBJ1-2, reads SQTIHQWPATLVQPVGSPLSLECTVEGTSNPNLYWYRQAAGRGLQLLFYSVGIGQISSEVPQNLSASRPQDRQFILSSKKLLLSDSGFYLCAWSPGTGTDYGYTFGSGTRLTVV.